Below, one TCR beta chain is given with its context. Its antigen is still unknown. No base quality information exists; no much larger clone differs at one position. Libraries were made using the immunoSEQ multiplex PCR assay. The study's processing was this. To diagnose cytomegalovirus status from the catalog of TCR beta chain sequences, a statistical classification framework was built. In its TCRdb copy, this immuneACCESS table keeps in-frame sequences only and misses some clones. Where compared with another copy, unresolved V genes explain less than half of these, and the others have no known cause. From that table come the V and J calls and clone size; the DNA was used to work out D and trimming. This sample holds 250,000 to 350,000 clones; roughly 90% were observed only once. The leading ten clones occupy 0.92% of the sample. This specimen comes from a study of cytomegalovirus exposure and HLA in healthy donors (dated by TCRdb to the late 2010s). With respect to the entire study: According to a later analysis, the roughly 130 validation repertoires were produced on the same platform as the approximately 610 repertoires of the first cohort. The study aimed to test whether cataloging public T cell receptors could reveal signatures of past pathogen exposure. In addition to the first cohort of 666 subjects, a separate validation cohort of 120 different subjects was used. The study combined high-throughput TCR immunosequencing, statistical association of individual TCRs with disease status, and machine learning to predict cytomegalovirus infection status. On the study overall, not on this receptor specifically: In a later analysis, TCRs clustered in the first cohort were found to also tend to co-occur in the roughly 120 validation repertoires, with approximately 93% of cluster scores above 0. The study listed 164 TCR beta chains as associated with cytomegalovirus. Most TCR sequences were observed very rarely across donors, whereas some public TCRs were present in many individuals. A few of the identified cytomegalovirus-associated TCR beta chains were confirmed in vitro to be specific for cytomegalovirus antigens. A later analysis lacked HLA typing for the validation cohort, so it scored co-occurrence in that cohort across all 120 repertoires. It was suggested by the authors that the approach could potentially be generalized to other disease states and immunological phenotypes. The classifier was reported to diagnose cytomegalovirus status with high specificity and sensitivity in both the original cohort and the validation cohort.

The CDR3 goes from the cysteine to the phenylalanine over 14 residues. Of the read, only the CDR3 DNA is kept; its 42 bases are in frame from base 1. The germline V gene provides CDR1 MNHEY and CDR2 SVGAGI. V lost 8 bases and J lost 4 bases, and the count of bases not matched to a germline gene is 6. The donors belonged to the validation cohort of around 120 subjects, which was separate from the roughly 700-subject first cohort. The source is a woman aged 18-29 years in good health and CMV-seronegative. The rearrangement joined TRBV6-5 to TRBJ2-7; 12 of the junction bases match TRBD1. The specimen was PBMCs. The CDR3: CASVRGQGAYEQYF. The DNA sequence is given as TGTGCCAGCGTCCGGGGACAGGGGGCTTACGAGCAGTACTTC.